The sequence of this T cell receptor (beta chain) was determined in a study of blood T cell repertoires in COVID-19 (dated by TCRdb to 2020 to 2022). Broadly, across the study: Collaborator samples came from the United States, Italy and Spain and covered acute and convalescent phases of COVID-19. The material from the prospective study consisted of cDNA or gDNA derived from T cells, B-cell-depleted T cells, or PBMCs. Subjects who had been exposed to COVID-19, were actively infected with it, or had recovered from it provided the deeply sampled blood TCRbeta repertoires that made up the dataset. The repertoires were made available in a free public database intended to serve as a resource for research on the immune response to SARS-CoV-2. The samples were drawn from the first 160 participants of the ongoing ImmuneRACE study and from some 1,300 subjects provided by 6 global collaborators. A de-identified subject ID, COVID-19 status, age in years and sex were almost always included in the sample metadata. Where HLA class I and class II types were available, the types were taken from metadata supplied by the sample provider, not from assay-based typing.

CDR1 SGHTA and CDR2 FQGNSA are derived from the germline V gene. Relative to germline, V is 5 bases shorter and J is 2 bases shorter, with 15 bases between their ends. From the cysteine up to the phenylalanine, the CDR3 has a length of 15 residues. This entry keeps only the CDR3 DNA: 45 bases, framed from base 1. Findings and caveats that apply to the study as a whole: How much clinical and demographic metadata was included differed by source and by participant, and the metadata was provided uncurated.

In the case of this clone: The clone's antigen remains unknown. The input lacks base qualities; no much larger clone sits a single base away.

In the prospective study, participants were roughly 18 to 100 years old, resided in about two dozen geographic areas of the United States, and were enrolled through a virtual design. Cohort assignment in the prospective study relied on participant-reported clinical history from a screening survey and a study questionnaire. In the prospective study, mobile phlebotomists collected whole blood, serum and a nasopharyngeal or oropharyngeal swab from each participant. Additional blood draws and questionnaires over an approximately 2-month period could optionally be provided by prospective study participants. Prospective study blood samples were shipped either frozen or at room temperature before DNA extraction. TCRbeta CDR3 regions were amplified from genomic DNA using the immunoSEQ Assay, a bias-controlled multiplex PCR. In the authors' own workflow: Nucleated cell counts per sample were estimated from amplification of reference gene primers within the assay. To quantify the absolute abundance of each unique TCRbeta CDR3 rearrangement, sequence reads were collapsed and filtered. Productive Simpson clonality was computed per sample as the square root of Simpson's diversity index over productive rearrangements. The source is immuneACCESS, and TCRdb retained only in-frame sequences with V and J called. Part of the clones is not carried over; for the studies checked, unresolved V genes explain less than half of this, and the remainder is unexplained. V and J calls plus clone size are reproduced from that table; the DNA served to infer D and trimming. The sample table holds fewer than 350,000 clones, of which 80% to 90% were seen once. Of the sample, around 4.5% is held by the ten largest clones.

The sequenced sample was PBMCs or T cells enriched from blood (not recorded which). The rearranged chain carries TRBV7-2 and TRBJ1-1; a weak D assignment points to TRBD1 (6 bases agree). This sequence originates from a woman in her thirties or forties with acute COVID-19. The DNA sequence reads TGTGCCAGCAGCCCCAAGACAGGCTCAAACACTGAAGCTTTCTTT. Its protein product is CASSPKTGSNTEAFF.